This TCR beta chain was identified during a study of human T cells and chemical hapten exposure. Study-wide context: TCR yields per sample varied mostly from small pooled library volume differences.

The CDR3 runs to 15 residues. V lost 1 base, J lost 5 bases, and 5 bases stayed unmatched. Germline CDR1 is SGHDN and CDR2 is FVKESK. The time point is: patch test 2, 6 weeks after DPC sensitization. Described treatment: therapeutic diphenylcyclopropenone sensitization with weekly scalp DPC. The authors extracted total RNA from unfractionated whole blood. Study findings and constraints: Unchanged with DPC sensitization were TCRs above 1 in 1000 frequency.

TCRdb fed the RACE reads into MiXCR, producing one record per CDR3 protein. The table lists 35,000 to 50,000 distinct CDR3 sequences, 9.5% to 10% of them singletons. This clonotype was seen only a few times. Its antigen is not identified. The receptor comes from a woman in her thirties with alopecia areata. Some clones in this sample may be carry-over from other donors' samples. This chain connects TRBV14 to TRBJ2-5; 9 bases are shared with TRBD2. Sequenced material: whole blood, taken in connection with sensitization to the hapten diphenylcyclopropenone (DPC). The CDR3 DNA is TGTGCCAGCAGCCAAGCGCGGGGGGGCCTTGAGACCCAGTACTTC. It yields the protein CASSQARGGLETQYF.